These 30 T cell receptor beta chains were sequenced from one sample in a study of T cell changes during pregnancy in multiple sclerosis. Some clones are missing from TCRdb's copy, which holds only in-frame ones; the method was immunoSEQ multiplex PCR. The sample includes 25,000 to 30,000 clones, over 85% of them seen just once. The specimen comprised CD8+ T cells from peripheral blood mononuclear cells, sampled before pregnancy. Source of these receptors: a female donor with multiple sclerosis, enrolled in a pregnancy study.

The chain employs TRBV11-2 and TRBJ2-7; maybe TRBD2 (5 bases). The V end lost 5 bases, the J end lost 3 bases, and 11 bases lay between the germline ends. This CDR3 has 13 residues. Germline V CDR1 and CDR2: SGHAT, FQNNGV. CDR3 region: CASSLGKRYEQYF. CDR3 DNA: TGTGCCAGCAGCCTCGGGAAGCGCTACGAGCAGTACTTC.

The chain recombines TRBV28 with TRBJ1-1; D unresolved. CDR1 is MDHEN and CDR2 is SYDVKM in the germline V gene. V dropped 7 bases and J dropped 0 bases, with 9 bases sitting between them. This CDR3 spans 13 amino acids. The CDR3 DNA is TGTGCCAGCAAGCGGGGAATGAACACTGAAGCTTTCTTT. Translating it yields CASKRGMNTEAFF.

The V and J genes are TRBV4-3 and TRBJ2-7; TRBD2 is a possible D gene (5 bases). Germline CDR1 LGHNA, CDR2 YSLEER. Trimming left V 4 bases short and J 4 bases short, with 14 bases between. The CDR3 spans 14 residues. As DNA, the CDR3 is TGCGCCAGCAGCCCTTTTGGAGGCCCATACGAGCAGTACTTC. Protein product: CASSPFGGPYEQYF.

J is TRBJ2-1 and V is TRBV7-8, with D unresolved. The CDR3 covers 14 residues. Germline V gene data show CDR1 as SGHVS and CDR2 as FQNEAQ. Trimming took 1 base from V and 5 from J, leaving 9 bases between them. The CDR3 nucleotides are TGTGCCAGCAGCTTAGGGCTTGGAGACAATGAGCAGTTCTTC. This translates into CASSLGLGDNEQFF.

This chain uses TRBV9 with TRBJ2-3; TRBD2 matches at 9 bases. Germline CDR1 is SGDLS and CDR2 is YYNGEE. This CDR3 has 16 residues. The V gene end was trimmed by 2 bases and the J gene end by 6 bases; junction bases not matched to a gene: 10. The CDR3 nucleotides read TGTGCCAGCAGCGTTGGATCTGCGGGGGGGAGGGATACGCAGTATTTT. Encoded protein: CASSVGSAGGRDTQYF.

The rearrangement links TRBV21-1 to TRBJ1-3; the table's D call, TRBD1, was not checked against the DNA. TRBV21-1 is annotated as a pseudogene. This CDR3 has 22 amino acids. This CDR3 reads CASSTALPRPLVGTGLGNTIYF. The CDR3 region has the DNA TGTGCCAGCAGCACCGCGCTCCCACGGCCCCTGGTCGGGACAGGGTTAGGAAACACCATATATTTT.

The chain combines TRBV28 with TRBJ2-1; D might be TRBD1 (6 bases). The CDR3 has 14 residues. The V end was cut by 7 bases, the J end by 5 bases, with 15 bases between. The germline V gene has CDR1 MDHEN and CDR2 SYDVKM. The CDR3 nucleotides read TGTGCCAGCAACACCCGACAGGCGAACAATGAGCAGTTCTTC. It codes for CASNTRQANNEQFF.

J is TRBJ2-4 and V is TRBV28, with a weak D call TRBD1 (6 bases). The CDR3 is 15 residues long. The V gene lost 2 bases and the J gene lost 7 bases, with 15 bases spanning the gap. The germline V gene encodes CDR1 MDHEN and CDR2 SYDVKM. CDR3 sequence reads: CASSLEAGTHNIQYF. As DNA, the CDR3 is TGTGCCAGCAGTTTAGAGGCCGGGACACACAACATTCAGTACTTC.

V is TRBV14 and J is TRBJ1-2, with D uncertain. This CDR3 spans 15 amino acids. Deletions cut 0 bases from V and 4 bases from J, with 12 bases between. Germline V gene data show CDR1 as SGHDN and CDR2 as FVKESK. CDR3 DNA sequence: TGTGCCAGCAGCCAAGATGAAGAGAACCCCTATGGCTACACCTTC. This translates into CASSQDEENPYGYTF. The variable domain in full, with the rest retrieved from reference TRBV14 and TRBJ1-2, is EAGVTQFPSHSVIEKGQTVTLRCDPISGHDNLYWYRRVMGKEIKFLLHFVKESKQDESGMPNNRFLAERTGGTYSTLKVQPAELEDSGVYFCASSQDEENPYGYTFGSGTRLTVV.

V gene TRBV4-1 combines with J gene TRBJ2-3; no clear D gene. Germline lookup yields CDR1 MGHRA and CDR2 YSYEKL. CDR3 length: 15 amino acids. V dropped 1 base and J dropped 0 bases, with 8 bases sitting between them. The CDR3 loop reads CASSQGASSTDTQYF. CDR3 DNA: TGCGCCAGCAGCCAAGGGGCGAGTAGCACAGATACGCAGTATTTT.

V and J are TRBV27 and TRBJ1-5; D is undetermined. V was cut by 7 bases and J by 0 bases, with 16 bases left in between. The CDR3 covers 16 residues. CDR1 and CDR2 (germline): MNHEY, SMNVEV (reference sequence). CDR3 coding DNA: TGTGCCAGCACCCTCTATGGAGGAGATAGCAATCAGCCCCAGCATTTT. This translates into CASTLYGGDSNQPQHF.

The chain has TRBV27 and TRBJ2-7; D is perhaps TRBD1 (6 bases). Trimming removed 3 bases at V and 6 bases at J, with 12 bases between. This CDR3 spans 13 amino acids. Germline V lookup: CDR1 MNHEY, CDR2 SMNVEV (reference sequence). This CDR3 is CASSLGRGSEQYF. The CDR3 DNA is TGTGCCAGCAGTTTGGGCAGGGGTTCCGAGCAGTACTTC.

The chain combines TRBV6-5 with TRBJ1-4; D not resolved. The germline V gene encodes CDR1 MNHEY and CDR2 SVGAGI. With 1 base removed from V and 3 bases from J, the gap between germline ends came to 6 bases. CDR3 length: 14 residues. As DNA, the CDR3 is TGTGCCAGCAGTTACTATAGCTCTAATGAAAAACTGTTTTTT. Encoded protein: CASSYYSSNEKLFF.

The V gene is TRBV29-1, the J gene TRBJ2-1; TRBD2 agrees at 10 bases. Trimming removed 6 bases from V and 7 bases from J; junction bases left unmatched: 6. Germline CDR1 SQVTM, CDR2 ANQGSEA. This CDR3 has 13 amino acids. CDR3 protein: CSVWEAGGNEQFF. In DNA, the CDR3 is TGCAGCGTCTGGGAAGCGGGAGGGAATGAGCAGTTCTTC.

V usage is TRBV5-1 and J usage is TRBJ2-3; TRBD2 matches 9 bases. Germline V gives CDR1 SGHRS, CDR2 YFSETQ. The trim removed 3 bases at V and 1 base at J, leaving 6 bases unmatched. The CDR3 spans 16 residues. The CDR3: CASSSGVAGGTDTQYF. CDR3 nucleotides: TGCGCCAGCAGCTCCGGGGTAGCGGGGGGCACAGATACGCAGTATTTT.

The J gene is TRBJ2-2, the V gene TRBV6-1; 7 positions match TRBD1. CDR3 size: 14 residues. V shed 5 bases and J 5 bases; nucleotides not matched to a gene: 5. CDR1 is MNHNS, CDR2 SASEGT, per germline. The CDR3: CASSIFRGTGELFF. In nucleotides, the CDR3 is TGTGCCAGCAGTATTTTCAGGGGGACCGGGGAGCTGTTTTTT.

This chain uses TRBV5-4 with TRBJ2-5; D might be TRBD1 (6 bases). The CDR3 totals 15 residues. Trimming took 5 bases from V and 3 from J, leaving 17 bases between them. Germline V CDR1 and CDR2: SGHNT, YYREEE (reference sequence). CDR3 loop: CASSYSPGQKETQYF. Written as DNA, the CDR3 is TGTGCCAGCAGTTATTCCCCCGGACAGAAAGAGACCCAGTACTTC.

The chain joins TRBV7-2 to TRBJ2-1; TRBD2 matches 8 bases. Unmatched junction bases numbered 3, after V lost 1 base and J lost 4 bases. CDR3 length equals 15 residues. The germline CDR1 and CDR2 sequences are SGHTA and FQGNSA. The CDR3 sequence is CASSLGGRLYNEQFF. The CDR3 DNA reads TGTGCCAGCAGCTTAGGCGGGAGGTTGTACAATGAGCAGTTCTTC.

This rearrangement joins TRBV25-1 to TRBJ2-4, with D possibly being TRBD1 (7 bases). Germline loops: CDR1 MGHDK, CDR2 SYGVNS. The V end lost 1 base, the J end lost 0 bases, and 13 bases lay between the germline ends. This CDR3 contains 17 residues. The CDR3 bases are TGTGCCAGCAGTGAATGGGGGGACAGTAGAGCCAAAAACATTCAGTACTTC. Amino acids: CASSEWGDSRAKNIQYF. The variable domain in full, completed from reference TRBV25-1 and TRBJ2-4, reads EADIYQTPRYLVIGTGKKITLECSQTMGHDKMYWYQQDPGMELHLIHYSYGVNSTEKGDLSSESTVSRIRTEHFPLTLESARPSHTSQYLCASSEWGDSRAKNIQYFGAGTRLSVL.

The V gene is TRBV7-9, the J gene TRBJ1-2; D is perhaps TRBD1 (5 bases). V shed 4 bases and J shed 2 bases, with 17 bases lying between them. The CDR3 sequence is 16 residues long. CDR1 is SEHNR, CDR2 FQNEAQ, per germline (reference sequence). CDR3 DNA sequence: TGTGCCAGCAGCTCCGATGCGACAGACGGCAACTATGGCTACACCTTC. Translated, it gives CASSSDATDGNYGYTF.

This clone appeared a single time. The chain couples TRBV11-2 to TRBJ2-7; 7 bases are shared with TRBD2. Trimming cost V 5 bases and J 0 bases; bases outside gene matches: 7. This CDR3 contains 15 residues. Germline assignment: CDR1 SGHAT and CDR2 FQNNGV. The CDR3: CASSITSDSSYEQYF. CDR3 bases: TGTGCCAGCAGCATCACTAGCGACAGCTCCTACGAGCAGTACTTC.

This chain connects TRBV11-2 to TRBJ2-1, with D possibly being TRBD2 (6 bases). The CDR3 is 14 amino acids. Germline lookup yields CDR1 SGHAT and CDR2 FQNNGV. The V gene lost 3 bases and the J gene lost 9 bases, with 15 bases spanning the gap. CDR3 region: CASSLNGGGGEQFF. The CDR3 DNA reads TGTGCCAGCAGCTTGAACGGGGGTGGGGGTGAGCAGTTCTTC.

The chain uses TRBV6-5 and TRBJ1-1; D perhaps matches TRBD1 (6 bases). Germline V gene data show CDR1 as MNHEY and CDR2 as SVGAGI. V lost 0 bases and J lost 1, with 12 bases in between. CDR3 size: 16 residues. The CDR3 region has the DNA TGTGCCAGCAGTTACTCGGGGTGGGGGCAGAACACTGAAGCTTTCTTT. It encodes CASSYSGWGQNTEAFF.

V usage is TRBV27 and J usage is TRBJ1-1, with no clear D. Deletions cut 4 bases from V and 1 base from J, with 10 bases between. The CDR3 runs 14 residues. The V gene's germline CDR1 is MNHEY and CDR2 SMNVEV (reference sequence). CDR3 sequence reads: CASSYGRGNTEAFF. CDR3 DNA: TGTGCCAGCAGTTATGGGAGAGGGAACACTGAAGCTTTCTTT.

This chain connects TRBV13 to TRBJ1-1; D is ambiguous. This CDR3 is built from 13 residues. Germline V gives CDR1 PRHDT, CDR2 FYEKMQ (reference sequence). V was trimmed by 5 bases and J by 4 bases, leaving 11 bases between them. CDR3 in DNA: TGTGCCAGCAGCCAAGCAGGAAGCACTGAAGCTTTCTTT. Translating it yields CASSQAGSTEAFF.

This sequence joins TRBV18 and TRBJ2-7; a possible D gene is TRBD2 (6 bases). Germline V gene lookup returns CDR1 KGHSH and CDR2 LQKENI. Trimming cost V 1 base and J 5 bases, with 21 bases left between them. The CDR3 is 17 residues long. The CDR3 DNA follows: TGTGCCAGCTCACCACTGGGGGAAGACGGGGGTTGGGACGAGCAGTACTTC. Its translation is CASSPLGEDGGWDEQYF. The full variable domain, completed using reference TRBV18 and TRBJ2-7, is NAGVMQNPRHLVRRRGQEARLRCSPMKGHSHVYWYRQLPEEGLKFMVYLQKENIIDESGMPKERFSAEFPKEGPSILRIQQVVRGDSAAYFCASSPLGEDGGWDEQYFGPGTRLTVT.

This chain joins TRBV7-2 and TRBJ2-7, with 10 bases fitting TRBD1. CDR3 size: 15 residues. Germline values: CDR1 SGHTA, CDR2 FQGNSA. V lost 3 bases to trimming and J lost 4 bases; unmatched junction nucleotides: 6. This CDR3 reads CASSFTWDRGYEQYF. In nucleotides, the CDR3 is TGTGCCAGCAGCTTTACGTGGGACAGGGGATACGAGCAGTACTTC.

The chain uses TRBV29-1 and TRBJ2-7; D might be TRBD1 (6 bases). The germline V and J ends were trimmed by 3 bases and 5 bases, with 20 bases remaining between them. Germline CDR1 is SQVTM and CDR2 is ANQGSEA. CDR3 length equals 15 residues. DNA for the CDR3: TGCAGCGTTGATGGGCTTGAACAGGGAAGAAACGAGCAGTACTTC. It specifies CSVDGLEQGRNEQYF.

Here the CDR3 reads CASSSGQAASEDTQYF. The CDR3 DNA reads as TGCGCCAGCAGCTCGGGACAGGCAGCTTCGGAAGATACGCAGTATTTT. The chain has TRBV4-1 and TRBJ2-3, with 8 bases lining up with TRBD1. In germline, CDR1 is MGHRA, CDR2 YSYEKL. The J segment lost 5 bases and the V segment lost 5 bases, leaving 12 bases of the junction unmatched. The CDR3 sequence is 16 residues long.

This chain uses TRBV2 with TRBJ2-7; D gene ambiguous. V was trimmed by 8 bases and J by 3 bases, leaving 11 bases between them. CDR1 is SNHLY, CDR2 FYNNEI, per germline. CDR3 length equals 12 residues. CDR3 coding DNA: TGTGCCAGCCTAGACTTTTTCTACGAGCAGTACTTC. Protein sequence: CASLDFFYEQYF. Filled out from reference TRBV2 and TRBJ2-7, the complete variable domain reads EPEVTQTPSHQVTQMGQEVILRCVPISNHLYFYWYRQILGQKVEFLVSFYNNEISEKSEIFDDQFSVERPDGSNFTLKIRSTKLEDSAMYFCASLDFFYEQYFGPGTRLTVT.